This T cell receptor beta chain originates from a study of tumor T cells in aggressive B-cell lymphoma. V dropped 4 bases and J dropped 1 base, with 10 bases sitting between them. CDR3 size: 14 residues. Germline lookup yields CDR1 MNHEY and CDR2 SMNVEV (reference sequence). Assay: immunoSEQ multiplex PCR; the TCRdb copy retains only in-frame clones and omits some. The sample includes 2,500 or so clones, about 81% seen only once; the top ten take 9.5% to 15%. This sequence was found in an adult with diffuse large B cell lymphoma. The chain employs TRBV27 and TRBJ1-1; possibly TRBD1 for D (5 bases). Material: tumor tissue. CDR3 DNA: TGTGCCAGCAGTTCGCGACAGAAGAACACTGAAGCTTTCTTT. This codes for CASSSRQKNTEAFF.